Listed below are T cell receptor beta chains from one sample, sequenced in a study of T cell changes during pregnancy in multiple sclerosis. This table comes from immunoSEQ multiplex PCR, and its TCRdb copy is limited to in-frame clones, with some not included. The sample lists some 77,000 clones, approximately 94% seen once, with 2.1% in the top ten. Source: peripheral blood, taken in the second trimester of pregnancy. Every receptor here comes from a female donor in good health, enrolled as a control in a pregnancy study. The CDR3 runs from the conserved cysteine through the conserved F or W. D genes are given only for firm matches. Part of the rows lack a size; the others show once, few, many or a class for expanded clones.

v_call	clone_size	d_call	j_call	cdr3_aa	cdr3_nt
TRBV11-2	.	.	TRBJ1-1	CASSVLQVGAEAFF	TGTGCCAGCAGCGTACTCCAGGTGGGAGCTGAAGCTTTCTTT
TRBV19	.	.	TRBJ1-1	CASSIRAGAFEAFF	TGTGCCAGTAGTATAAGGGCAGGGGCCTTTGAAGCTTTCTTT
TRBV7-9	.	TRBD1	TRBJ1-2	CASSLPTGEGYTF	TGTGCCAGCAGCTTACCGACAGGGGAGGGCTACACCTTC
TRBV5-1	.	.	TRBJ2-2	CASSQGFANTGELFF	TGCGCCAGCAGCCAGGGGTTCGCGAACACCGGGGAGCTGTTTTTT
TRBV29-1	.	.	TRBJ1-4	CSAKKNEKLFF	TGCAGCGCTAAGAAAAATGAAAAACTGTTTTTT
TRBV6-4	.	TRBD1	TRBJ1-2	CASSETGGPMNYGYTF	TGTGCCAGCAGCGAGACAGGGGGCCCTATGAACTATGGCTACACCTTC
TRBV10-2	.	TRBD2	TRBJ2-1	CASSESSGGVNEQFF	TGCGCCAGCAGTGAGTCTAGCGGGGGGGTGAATGAGCAGTTCTTC
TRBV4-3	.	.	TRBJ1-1	CASSQERGLEAFF	TGCGCCAGCAGCCAAGAGCGGGGTCTGGAAGCTTTCTTT
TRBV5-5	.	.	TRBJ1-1	CASSLRAEAFF	TGTGCCAGCAGCTTACGAGCTGAAGCTTTCTTT
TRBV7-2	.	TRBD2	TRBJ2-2	CASSIGTSGGPGELFF	TGTGCCAGCAGCATCGGGACTAGCGGGGGGCCCGGGGAGCTGTTTTTT
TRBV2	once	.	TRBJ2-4	CASDLAKSIQYF	TGTGCCAGCGACTTGGCCAAAAGCATTCAGTACTTC
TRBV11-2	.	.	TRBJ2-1	CASSRGGAGVFRNEQFF	TGTGCCAGCAGCCGTGGTGGGGCAGGCGTATTTCGCAATGAGCAGTTCTTC
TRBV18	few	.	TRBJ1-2	CASSPTGNYGYTF	TGTGCCAGCTCACCAACCGGGAACTATGGCTACACCTTC
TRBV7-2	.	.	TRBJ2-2	CASSLGPQGRTGELFF	TGTGCCAGCAGCTTAGGCCCACAGGGACGCACCGGGGAGCTGTTTTTT
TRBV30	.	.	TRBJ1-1	CAQRSLRNTEAFF	TGTGCCCAGAGGAGTCTCCGGAACACTGAAGCTTTCTTT
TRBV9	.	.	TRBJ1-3	CASSGGDPGNTIYF	TGTGCCAGCAGCGGCGGGGACCCTGGAAACACCATATATTTT
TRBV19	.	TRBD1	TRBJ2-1	CASSVPGQARNEQFF	TGTGCCAGTAGCGTCCCGGGACAGGCGAGGAATGAGCAGTTCTTC
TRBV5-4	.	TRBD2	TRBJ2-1	CASSSLAGGYNEQFF	TGTGCCAGCAGCAGCCTAGCGGGGGGTTACAATGAGCAGTTCTTC
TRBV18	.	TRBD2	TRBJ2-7	CASSLTSGGANEQYF	TGTGCCAGCTCACTGACTAGCGGGGGGGCGAACGAGCAGTACTTC
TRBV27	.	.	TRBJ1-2	CASSLHTGQYGYTF	TGTGCCAGCAGTTTACATACAGGGCAGTATGGCTACACCTTC
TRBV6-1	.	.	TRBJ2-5	CASRDRGQETQYF	TGTGCCAGCAGGGACAGAGGGCAAGAGACCCAGTACTTC
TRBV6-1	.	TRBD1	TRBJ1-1	CASRTTTGRTEAFF	TGTGCCAGCAGAACGACGACAGGGCGGACTGAAGCTTTCTTT
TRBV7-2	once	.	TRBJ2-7	CASSLSWGPYEQYF	TGTGCCAGCAGCTTATCATGGGGCCCCTACGAGCAGTACTTC
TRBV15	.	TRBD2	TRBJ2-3	CATSRTSGGLVTQYF	TGTGCCACCAGCAGGACTAGCGGGGGGCTCGTTACGCAGTATTTT
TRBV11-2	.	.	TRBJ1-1	CASSLNRPEAFF	TGTGCCAGCAGCCTCAACAGGCCTGAAGCTTTCTTT
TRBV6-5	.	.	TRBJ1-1	CASSTRGGVTEAFF	TGTGCCAGCAGTACACGGGGGGGGGTCACTGAAGCTTTCTTT
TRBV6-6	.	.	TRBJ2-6	CASSYGGGGANVLTF	TGTGCCAGCAGCTACGGGGGCGGTGGGGCCAACGTCCTGACTTTC
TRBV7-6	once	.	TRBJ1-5	CASSSDGGANQPQHF	TGTGCCAGCAGCTCCGACGGGGGGGCGAATCAGCCCCAGCATTTT
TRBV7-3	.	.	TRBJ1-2	CASSHPPGNREAGYTF	TGTGCCAGCAGCCACCCTCCGGGGAACAGGGAAGCTGGCTACACCTTC
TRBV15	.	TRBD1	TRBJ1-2	CATRLGQPNYGYTF	TGTGCCACCAGGCTGGGACAGCCGAACTATGGCTACACCTTC
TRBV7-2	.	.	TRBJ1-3	CASSLGVGSGGNTIYF	TGTGCCAGCAGCTTAGGTGTAGGGAGCGGCGGAAACACCATATATTTT
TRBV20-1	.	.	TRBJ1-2	CRGSGTYGYTF	TGCAGAGGATCCGGGACATATGGCTACACCTTC
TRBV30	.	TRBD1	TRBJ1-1	CAYGQGNTEAFF	TGTGCCTACGGACAGGGAAACACTGAAGCTTTCTTT
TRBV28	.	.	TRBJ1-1	CASSSNAGAMNTEAFF	TGTGCCAGCAGTTCAAACGCAGGGGCTATGAACACTGAAGCTTTCTTT
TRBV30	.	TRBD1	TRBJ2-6	CAWGGEGAHGANVLTF	TGTGCCTGGGGGGGCGAGGGGGCGCATGGGGCCAACGTCCTGACTTTC